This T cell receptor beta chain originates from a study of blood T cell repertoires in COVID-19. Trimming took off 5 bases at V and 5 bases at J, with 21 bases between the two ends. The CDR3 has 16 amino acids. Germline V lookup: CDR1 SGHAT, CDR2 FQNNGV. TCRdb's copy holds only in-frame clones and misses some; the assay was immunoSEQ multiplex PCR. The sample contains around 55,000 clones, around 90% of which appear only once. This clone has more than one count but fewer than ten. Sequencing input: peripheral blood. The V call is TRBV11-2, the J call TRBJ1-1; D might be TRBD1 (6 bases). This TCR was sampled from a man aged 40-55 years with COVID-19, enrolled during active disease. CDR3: CASSLVLGQKRTEAFF. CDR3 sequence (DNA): TGTGCCAGCAGCCTAGTTCTAGGACAGAAGAGAACTGAAGCTTTCTTT.